This T cell receptor (beta chain) stems from a study of blood T cell repertoires in COVID-19. Study-wide context: The United States, Italy and Spain provided the acute and convalescent COVID-19 samples.

Authors' methods: Estimated nucleated cell counts came from reference gene primer amplification. Method: immunoSEQ multiplex PCR; TCRdb's copy keeps in-frame clones and lacks some. V and J calls and clone size are given by that table; D and trimming were obtained from the DNA. The repertoire holds roughly 120,000 clones, with over 70% as singletons. The CDR3 has 15 amino acids. Germline V CDR1 and CDR2: SNHLY, FYNNEI. The V gene lost 6 bases and the J gene lost 0 bases, with 12 bases spanning the gap. The chain employs TRBV2 and TRBJ1-5; D is uncertain. This receptor was obtained from a man in his 70s with acute or convalescent COVID-19. Sequencing was performed on peripheral blood. For the CDR3, the DNA is TGTGCCAGCAGCACGGTACGCCATAGCAATCAGCCCCAGCATTTT. This sequence encodes CASSTVRHSNQPQHF.